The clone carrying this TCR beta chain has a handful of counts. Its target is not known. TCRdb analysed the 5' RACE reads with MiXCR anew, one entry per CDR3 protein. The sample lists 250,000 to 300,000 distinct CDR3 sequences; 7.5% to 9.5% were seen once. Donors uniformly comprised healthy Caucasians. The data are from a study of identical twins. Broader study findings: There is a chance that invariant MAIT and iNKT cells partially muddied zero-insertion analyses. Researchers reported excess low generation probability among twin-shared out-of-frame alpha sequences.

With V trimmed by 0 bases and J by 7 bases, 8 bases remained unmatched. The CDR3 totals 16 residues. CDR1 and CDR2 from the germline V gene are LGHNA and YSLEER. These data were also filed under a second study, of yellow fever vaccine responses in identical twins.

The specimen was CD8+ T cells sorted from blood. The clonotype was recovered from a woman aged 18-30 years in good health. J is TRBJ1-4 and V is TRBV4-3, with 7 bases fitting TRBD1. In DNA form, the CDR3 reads TGCGCCAGCAGCCAAGATCGTTGGGGGACAGCTGAAAAACTGTTTTTT. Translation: CASSQDRWGTAEKLFF.